This T cell receptor beta chain was captured by sequencing in a study of shared clonotypes between healthy human individuals. It was CD45RO-negative cells, positively selected for CCR7, that made up naive CD8 cells, with terminally differentiated effector memory CD45RA+ cells excluded. Remarks on this clone: Its antigen is as yet unknown.

Whole-study findings and limits: The sharing of 4.5% to 5.5% of naive CD4 clonotypes was seen across several donors.

The genomic DNA of each subset was split evenly across several immunoSEQ plates. The repertoire was sequenced with immunoSEQ multiplex PCR; TCRdb's copy has only in-frame clones and lacks some. The table lists some 2 million clones, about 95% of them singletons. The source is a man in his late teens or twenties in good health. Sequenced material: naive CD8+ T cells sorted from blood.

The CDR3 is CAISESGQGLRYEQYF. CDR3 DNA: TGTGCCATCAGTGAGTCGGGACAGGGGTTAAGGTACGAGCAGTACTTC. The genes are TRBV10-3 and TRBJ2-7, with 10 bases that match TRBD1. The V segment lost 0 bases and the J segment 4 bases; nucleotides outside the gene matches: 6. This CDR3 has 16 amino acids. Germline loops: CDR1 ENHRY, CDR2 SYGVKD.